Listed here are 28 T cell receptor beta chains from one sample, sequenced in a study of shared clonotypes between healthy human individuals. Produced via immunoSEQ multiplex PCR; TCRdb's table is partial and in-frame only. This table holds 2 million to 2.5 million clones, 85% to 95% found once. What was sequenced was naive CD4+ T cells from PBMCs. As to subset: CD45RA+ positively selected. The receptors derive from a man between 18 and 29 years old in good health. Some clones in this sample may be carry-over from other donors' samples.

The chain couples TRBV7-8 to TRBJ1-1, with D possibly matching TRBD1 (5 bases). This CDR3 is 13 amino acids long. Deletions cut 5 bases from V and 0 bases from J, with 7 bases between. Germline V gives CDR1 SGHVS, CDR2 FQNEAQ. The CDR3 DNA follows: TGTGCCAGCAGCCCAGGGATGAACACTGAAGCTTTCTTT. It codes for CASSPGMNTEAFF.

The chain combines TRBV19 with TRBJ1-2; D may be TRBD1 (5 bases). Between the trimmed V and J ends, which lost 2 bases and 8 bases, there was a span of 24 bases. The germline gives CDR1 LNHDA, CDR2 SQIVND (reference sequence). The CDR3 spans 17 residues. The CDR3, as DNA: TGTGCCAGTAGTATACGAGGGGTCCGTCCCACGCCGGAGGGCTACACCTTC. Encoded protein: CASSIRGVRPTPEGYTF.

The CDR3 loop reads CASSVAPGLAGVPEQFF. CDR3 nucleotide sequence: TGTGCCAGCAGCGTAGCCCCGGGACTAGCGGGAGTACCTGAGCAGTTCTTC. This chain joins TRBV9 and TRBJ2-1, with 14 bases aligning to TRBD2. The CDR3 length is 17 residues. The germline V gene has CDR1 SGDLS and CDR2 YYNGEE. The V and J ends lost 0 bases and 9 bases, in that order; junction bases with no gene match: 8.

This clone was seen just once. V gene TRBV5-1 combines with J gene TRBJ1-2; D is uncertain. The V gene's germline CDR1 is SGHRS and CDR2 YFSETQ. The CDR3 is 14 amino acids. Trimming shortened V by 4 bases and J by 1 base, and 11 bases separated the two germline ends. The CDR3 nucleotides read TGCGCCAGCAGCCGCCCTGAACTTAACTATGGCTACACCTTC. Amino acid sequence: CASSRPELNYGYTF.

The chain joins TRBV7-3 to TRBJ2-5; 10 bases line up with TRBD2. The CDR3 has 14 residues. Trimming took 6 bases from V and 5 from J; bases not matched to a gene: 6. Per the germline V gene, CDR1 is SGHTA and CDR2 is FQGTGA. CDR3 loop: CASSSAGGVETQYF. The DNA of the CDR3 is TGTGCCAGCAGTTCAGCGGGAGGGGTGGAGACCCAGTACTTC.

This chain links TRBV19 with TRBJ2-1; the D gene is possibly TRBD2 (6 bases). CDR1 and CDR2 (germline): LNHDA, SQIVND (reference sequence). Trimming stripped 5 bases from V and 2 bases from J, with 16 bases between. The CDR3 has 16 amino acids. The CDR3, as DNA: TGTGCCAGTAGTCCCTTGTTGGGCGGGACCTACAATGAGCAGTTCTTC. It codes for CASSPLLGGTYNEQFF.

This rearrangement joins TRBV11-1 to TRBJ2-7; no clear D gene. The V end lost 3 bases, the J end lost 0 bases, and 6 bases lay between the germline ends. Looked up from germline, CDR1 is SGHAT and CDR2 is FQDESV (reference sequence). CDR3 length equals 13 residues. CDR3 in DNA: TGTGCCAGCAGCTTGGACCCCTCCTACGAGCAGTACTTC. It encodes CASSLDPSYEQYF.

The chain is built from TRBV30 and TRBJ1-3; D uncertain. This CDR3 region has 15 residues. Germline-derived CDR1 and CDR2 are GTSNPN and SVGIG (reference sequence). Trimming removed 0 bases at V and 2 bases at J, with 11 bases between. The CDR3 region is CAWSVAGSTGNTIYF. Written as DNA, the CDR3 is TGTGCCTGGAGTGTGGCCGGATCGACTGGAAACACCATATATTTT.

Only a few counts were recorded for this clone. The chain carries TRBV21-1 and TRBJ1-5; TRBD1 is the table's D call, not checked against the DNA. TRBV21-1 is flagged as a pseudogene. This CDR3 is 14 amino acids long. CDR3 residues: CASSGQGGNQPQHF. The CDR3 DNA follows: TGTGCCAGCAGCGGACAGGGAGGAAATCAGCCCCAGCATTTT.

The chain is built from TRBV19 and TRBJ2-3; D call uncertain. The CDR3 loop spans 12 amino acids. Germline V gene data show CDR1 as LNHDA and CDR2 as SQIVND (reference sequence). Trimming pared 5 bases from V and 6 bases from J, leaving 9 bases between. The CDR3 sequence: CASSFFRDTQYF. For the CDR3, the DNA is TGTGCCAGTAGTTTCTTCAGGGATACGCAGTATTTT.

The chain couples TRBV9 to TRBJ2-3; D not certain. Germline CDR1 reads SGDLS; CDR2 reads YYNGEE. The germline V and J ends were trimmed by 4 bases and 2 bases, with 14 bases remaining between them. There are 15 residues in the CDR3. The CDR3 DNA follows: TGTGCCAGCAGCACGGGTCCTATAAACACAGATACGCAGTATTTT. Translating gives CASSTGPINTDTQYF. Looking up the rest from reference TRBV9 and TRBJ2-3 gives the full variable domain: DSGVTQTPKHLITATGQRVTLRCSPRSGDLSVYWYQQSLDQGLQFLIQYYNGEERAKGNILERFSAQQFPDLHSELNLSSLELGDSALYFCASSTGPINTDTQYFGPGTRLTVL.

The V call is TRBV5-1, the J call TRBJ1-2, with D possibly being TRBD1 (6 bases). The CDR3 runs to 18 residues. V gave up 3 bases and J gave up 5 bases, with 26 bases separating them. The germline V gene has CDR1 SGHRS and CDR2 YFSETQ. The CDR3 sequence is CASSYGQLITQGHYGYTF. CDR3 nucleotide sequence: TGCGCCAGCAGCTACGGACAGCTCATCACCCAAGGTCATTATGGCTACACCTTC. The full variable domain, in which reference TRBV5-1 and TRBJ1-2 provide the parts outside the CDR3, is KAGVTQTPRYLIKTRGQQVTLSCSPISGHRSVSWYQQTPGQGLQFLFEYFSETQRNKGNFPGRFSGRQFSNSRSEMNVSTLELGDSALYLCASSYGQLITQGHYGYTFGSGTRLTVV.

V usage is TRBV5-4 and J usage is TRBJ2-7, with D possibly TRBD1 on 5 matching bases. This CDR3 spans 14 amino acids. V was pared by 2 bases and J by 7 bases, with 16 bases between. The V gene's germline CDR1 is SGHNT and CDR2 YYREEE (reference sequence). CDR3 sequence (DNA): TGTGCCAGCAGCTTAACATGGCCCCAGGGAGAGCAGTACTTC. Translation gives CASSLTWPQGEQYF.

The gene calls are TRBV6-5 and TRBJ1-2; 9 bases match TRBD1. The V segment lost 6 bases and the J segment 8 bases; nucleotides outside the gene matches: 13. From germline, CDR1 is MNHEY and CDR2 SVGAGI. The CDR3 spans 15 residues. The CDR3 loop is CASSSLGTGKAGYTF. Here the CDR3 DNA reads TGTGCCAGCAGCTCCCTGGGGACAGGGAAAGCAGGCTACACCTTC.

The chain uses TRBV5-1 and TRBJ1-3; no clear D gene. Germline V gene sequence: CDR1 SGHRS, CDR2 YFSETQ. Between the trimmed V and J ends, which lost 0 bases and 9 bases, there was a span of 16 bases. The CDR3 extends over 15 amino acids. CDR3 residues: CASSLESPELSTIYF. The CDR3 DNA reads as TGCGCCAGCAGCTTGGAGTCACCTGAGTTAAGCACCATATATTTT.

Concerning this clone: The sample carries other DNA sequences with the same CDR3. This chain connects TRBV5-1 to TRBJ1-2, with 11 bases that match TRBD1. The V segment lost 0 bases and the J segment 5 bases; nucleotides outside the gene matches: 3. The CDR3 is 15 residues long. CDR1 and CDR2 from the germline V gene are SGHRS and YFSETQ. In nucleotides, the CDR3 is TGCGCCAGCAGCTTGGACGGGACAGGGGGATATGGCTACACCTTC. It encodes CASSLDGTGGYGYTF.

This chain uses TRBV4-1 with TRBJ2-3, with a tentative D call TRBD2 (5 bases). V was trimmed by 1 base and J by 0 bases, leaving 11 bases between them. Per the germline V gene, CDR1 is MGHRA and CDR2 is YSYEKL. This CDR3 is 16 amino acids long. CDR3 bases: TGCGCCAGCAGCCAAGTTCATGGCGGGAGCACAGATACGCAGTATTTT. Translation: CASSQVHGGSTDTQYF.

The V and J genes are TRBV30 and TRBJ1-2, with D possibly TRBD1 on 6 matching bases. This CDR3 region has 15 residues. From germline, CDR1 is GTSNPN and CDR2 SVGIG (reference sequence). The V end lost 0 bases, the J end lost 3 bases, and 14 bases lay between the germline ends. The CDR3: CAWSVGRGRDYGYTF. CDR3 nucleotide sequence: TGTGCCTGGAGTGTAGGTCGGGGGCGAGACTATGGCTACACCTTC.

The chain uses TRBV28 and TRBJ2-7; D is uncertain. This CDR3 region has 15 residues. V lost 2 bases to trimming and J lost 0 bases, with 11 bases between them. Germline V gene data show CDR1 as MDHEN and CDR2 as SYDVKM. The CDR3 bases are TGTGCCAGCAGTTTAAGTTTGAGTGGCTCCTACGAGCAGTACTTC. It codes for CASSLSLSGSYEQYF. Complete variable domain (other parts from reference TRBV28 and TRBJ2-7): DVKVTQSSRYLVKRTGEKVFLECVQDMDHENMFWYRQDPGLGLRLIYFSYDVKMKEKGDIPEGYSVSREKKERFSLILESASTNQTSMYLCASSLSLSGSYEQYFGPGTRLTVT.

The V call is TRBV18, the J call TRBJ2-7; 7 bases fit TRBD2. The CDR3 contains 16 residues. Germline V gene data show CDR1 as KGHSH and CDR2 as LQKENI. J was trimmed by 0 bases and V by 0 bases; bases with no gene match: 5. DNA for the CDR3: TGTGCCAGCTCACCACCCGGGAGCGGGGACTCCTACGAGCAGTACTTC. Translation gives CASSPPGSGDSYEQYF.

The genes are TRBV28 and TRBJ1-2, with 7 bases aligning to TRBD1. V trimming: 5 bases; J trimming: 2 bases; junction bases outside the gene matches: 2. The CDR3 loop spans 13 amino acids. The germline V gene has CDR1 MDHEN and CDR2 SYDVKM. The CDR3 region has the DNA TGTGCCAGCAGTCAGACAGGGAACTATGGCTACACCTTC. Residues: CASSQTGNYGYTF.

The J gene is TRBJ2-7, the V gene TRBV28, with 10 bases lining up with TRBD2. The V gene end was trimmed by 3 bases and the J gene end by 0 bases; junction bases not matched to a gene: 17. Germline CDR1 MDHEN, CDR2 SYDVKM. The CDR3 is 20 residues long. The CDR3 here is CASSFLWAPLGLASSYEQYF. The CDR3 DNA is TGTGCCAGCAGTTTCCTCTGGGCCCCTCTGGGACTAGCGAGCTCCTACGAGCAGTACTTC. The full variable domain, its missing parts supplied by reference TRBV28 and TRBJ2-7, is DVKVTQSSRYLVKRTGEKVFLECVQDMDHENMFWYRQDPGLGLRLIYFSYDVKMKEKGDIPEGYSVSREKKERFSLILESASTNQTSMYLCASSFLWAPLGLASSYEQYFGPGTRLTVT.

This clone occurred a few times. The chain recombines TRBV7-6 with TRBJ1-1; D not certain. Germline V CDR1 and CDR2: SGHVS, FNYEAQ. CDR3 length: 15 residues. Between the trimmed V and J ends, which lost 1 base and 3 bases, there was a span of 12 bases. The CDR3 sequence is CASSLGVSGHTEAFF. CDR3 DNA sequence: TGTGCCAGCAGCTTAGGGGTATCGGGTCACACTGAAGCTTTCTTT.

The V call is TRBV7-6, the J call TRBJ1-4, with TRBD1 identical over 7 bases. This CDR3 has 16 amino acids. Germline lookup yields CDR1 SGHVS and CDR2 FNYEAQ. J gave up 7 bases and V 0 bases, and 8 bases lay outside the gene matches. The CDR3 DNA reads TGTGCCAGCAGCTTAGCTCAGACAGGGTTGGGTGAAAAACTGTTTTTT. Protein product: CASSLAQTGLGEKLFF.

V is TRBV5-1 and J is TRBJ2-2, with a tentative D call TRBD1 (5 bases). V lost 4 bases to trimming and J lost 4 bases, with 14 bases between them. The CDR3 covers 15 residues. Germline V gene sequence: CDR1 SGHRS, CDR2 YFSETQ. The CDR3, as DNA: TGCGCCAGCAGCCGGACCTCAGGGTTCACCGGGGAGCTGTTTTTT. Encoded protein: CASSRTSGFTGELFF.

With regard to this clone: Distinct nucleotide sequences in the sample also encode this CDR3. This chain uses TRBV5-1 with TRBJ1-2; 9 nucleotides align to TRBD1. The CDR3 length is 14 residues. The ends lost 4 bases at V and 3 bases at J; junction bases unmatched: 4. Germline CDR1 is SGHRS and CDR2 is YFSETQ. The CDR3 reads CASSLGDRDYGYTF. CDR3 bases: TGCGCCAGCAGCCTAGGGGACAGGGACTATGGCTACACCTTC.

The rearrangement uses TRBV5-1 and TRBJ2-5, with 7 bases identical to TRBD2. V lost 4 bases, J lost 0 bases, and 12 bases stayed unmatched. Germline CDR1 reads SGHRS; CDR2 reads YFSETQ. The CDR3 is 17 residues long. The CDR3 loop is CASSRALGGSYQETQYF. CDR3 in DNA: TGCGCCAGCAGCCGGGCGTTGGGCGGGAGTTACCAAGAGACCCAGTACTTC. Full variable domain (rest looked up from reference TRBV5-1 and TRBJ2-5): KAGVTQTPRYLIKTRGQQVTLSCSPISGHRSVSWYQQTPGQGLQFLFEYFSETQRNKGNFPGRFSGRQFSNSRSEMNVSTLELGDSALYLCASSRALGGSYQETQYFGPGTRLLVL.

This rearrangement joins TRBV27 to TRBJ2-5; weak D call: TRBD1 (5 bases). Trimming took off 6 bases at V and 5 bases at J, with 16 bases between the two ends. Germline CDR1 reads MNHEY; CDR2 reads SMNVEV (reference sequence). The CDR3 consists of 14 residues. The CDR3 sequence is CASSPTQGRETQYF. The CDR3 DNA reads as TGTGCCAGCAGCCCAACGCAGGGCCGGGAGACCCAGTACTTC.